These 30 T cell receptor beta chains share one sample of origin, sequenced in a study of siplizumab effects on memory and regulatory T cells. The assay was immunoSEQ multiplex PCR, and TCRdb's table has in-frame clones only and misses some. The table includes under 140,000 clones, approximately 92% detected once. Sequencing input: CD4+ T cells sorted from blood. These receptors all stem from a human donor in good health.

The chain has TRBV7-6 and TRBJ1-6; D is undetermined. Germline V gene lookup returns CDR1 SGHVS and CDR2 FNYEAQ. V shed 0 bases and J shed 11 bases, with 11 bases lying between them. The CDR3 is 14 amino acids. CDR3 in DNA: TGTGCCAGCAGCTTAGCGGTGCAGGATGCACCCCTCCACTTT. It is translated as CASSLAVQDAPLHF.

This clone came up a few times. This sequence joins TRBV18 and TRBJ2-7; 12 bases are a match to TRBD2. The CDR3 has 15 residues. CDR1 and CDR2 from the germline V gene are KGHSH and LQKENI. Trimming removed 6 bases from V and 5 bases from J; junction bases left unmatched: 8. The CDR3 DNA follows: TGTGCCAGCTCCCTAGGACTAGCGGGATTCAACGAGCAGTACTTC. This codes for CASSLGLAGFNEQYF.

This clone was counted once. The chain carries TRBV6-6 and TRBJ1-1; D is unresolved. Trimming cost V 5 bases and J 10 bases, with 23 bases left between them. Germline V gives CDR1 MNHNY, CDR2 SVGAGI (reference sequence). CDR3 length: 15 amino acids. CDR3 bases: TGTGCCAGCAGTCCCCCCGGGATAGGGATCAGCGGAGCTTTCTTT. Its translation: CASSPPGIGISGAFF.

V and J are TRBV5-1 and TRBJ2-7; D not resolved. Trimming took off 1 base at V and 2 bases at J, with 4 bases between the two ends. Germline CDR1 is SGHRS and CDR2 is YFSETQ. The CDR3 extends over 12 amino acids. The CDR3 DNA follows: TGCGCCAGCAGCTTGTCCCCCTACGAGCAGTACTTC. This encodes CASSLSPYEQYF. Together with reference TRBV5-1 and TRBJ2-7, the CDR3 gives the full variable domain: KAGVTQTPRYLIKTRGQQVTLSCSPISGHRSVSWYQQTPGQGLQFLFEYFSETQRNKGNFPGRFSGRQFSNSRSEMNVSTLELGDSALYLCASSLSPYEQYFGPGTRLTVT.

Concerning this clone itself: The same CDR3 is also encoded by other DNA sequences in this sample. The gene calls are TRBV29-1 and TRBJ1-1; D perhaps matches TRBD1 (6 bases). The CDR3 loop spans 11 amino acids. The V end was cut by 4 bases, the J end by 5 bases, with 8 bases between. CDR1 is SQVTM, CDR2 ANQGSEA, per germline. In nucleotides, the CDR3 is TGCAGCGTTGCCAGGGGAACTGAAGCTTTCTTT. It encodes CSVARGTEAFF.

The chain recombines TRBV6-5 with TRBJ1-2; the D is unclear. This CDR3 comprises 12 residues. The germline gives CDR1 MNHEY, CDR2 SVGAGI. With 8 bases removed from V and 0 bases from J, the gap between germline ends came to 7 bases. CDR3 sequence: CASAAANYGYTF. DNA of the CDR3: TGTGCCAGCGCTGCGGCTAACTATGGCTACACCTTC.

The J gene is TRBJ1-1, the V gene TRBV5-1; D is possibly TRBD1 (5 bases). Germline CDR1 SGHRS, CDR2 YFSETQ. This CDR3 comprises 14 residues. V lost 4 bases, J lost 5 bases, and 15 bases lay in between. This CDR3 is CASSRTGERTEAFF. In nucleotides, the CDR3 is TGCGCCAGCAGCCGGACGGGGGAACGTACTGAAGCTTTCTTT.

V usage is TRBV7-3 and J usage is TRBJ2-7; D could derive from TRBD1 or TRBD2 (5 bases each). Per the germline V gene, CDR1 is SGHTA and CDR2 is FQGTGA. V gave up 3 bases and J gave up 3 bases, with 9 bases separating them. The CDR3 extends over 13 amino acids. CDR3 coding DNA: TGTGCCAGCAGCTTGGGACCCCTCTACGAGCAGTACTTC. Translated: CASSLGPLYEQYF.

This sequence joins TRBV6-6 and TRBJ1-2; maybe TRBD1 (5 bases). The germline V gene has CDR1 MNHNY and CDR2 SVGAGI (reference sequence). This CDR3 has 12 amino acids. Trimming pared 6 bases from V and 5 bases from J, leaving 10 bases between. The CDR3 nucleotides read TGTGCCAGCAGCCTAGGGGAATATGGCTACACCTTC. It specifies CASSLGEYGYTF.

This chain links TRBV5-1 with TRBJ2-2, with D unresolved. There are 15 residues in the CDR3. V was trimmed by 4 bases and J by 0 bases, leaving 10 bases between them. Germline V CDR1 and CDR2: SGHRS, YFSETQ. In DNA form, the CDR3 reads TGCGCCAGCAGCCCCCCGACGGCGAACACCGGGGAGCTGTTTTTT. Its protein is CASSPPTANTGELFF.

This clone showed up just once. CDR3 amino acids: CASSPGRGEQYF. CDR3 DNA: TGCGCCAGCAGCCCCGGGAGAGGCGAGCAGTACTTC. The chain recombines TRBV10-1 with TRBJ2-7; D is possibly TRBD2 (6 bases). Trimming pared 6 bases from V and 6 bases from J, leaving 12 bases between. Per the germline V gene, CDR1 is WNHNN and CDR2 is SYGVQD (reference sequence). The CDR3 consists of 12 residues.

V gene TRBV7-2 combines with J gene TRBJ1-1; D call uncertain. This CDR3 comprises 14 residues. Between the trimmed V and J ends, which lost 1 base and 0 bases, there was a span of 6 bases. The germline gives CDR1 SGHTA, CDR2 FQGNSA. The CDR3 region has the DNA TGTGCCAGCAGCTTAGGCGTACTGAACACTGAAGCTTTCTTT. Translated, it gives CASSLGVLNTEAFF.

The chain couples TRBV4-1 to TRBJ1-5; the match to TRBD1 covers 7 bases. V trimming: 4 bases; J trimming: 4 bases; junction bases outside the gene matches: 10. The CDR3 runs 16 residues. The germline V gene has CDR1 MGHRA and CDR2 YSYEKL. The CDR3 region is CASSRGSQGVNQPQHF. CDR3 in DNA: TGCGCCAGCAGCCGAGGGTCCCAGGGGGTAAATCAGCCCCAGCATTTT.

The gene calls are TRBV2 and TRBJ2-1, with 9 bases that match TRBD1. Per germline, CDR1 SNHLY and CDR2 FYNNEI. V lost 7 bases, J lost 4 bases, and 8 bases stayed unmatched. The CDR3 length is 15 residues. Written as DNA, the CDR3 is TGTGCCAGCACTCGACGGGGACAGGGTTACAATGAGCAGTTCTTC. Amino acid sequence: CASTRRGQGYNEQFF.

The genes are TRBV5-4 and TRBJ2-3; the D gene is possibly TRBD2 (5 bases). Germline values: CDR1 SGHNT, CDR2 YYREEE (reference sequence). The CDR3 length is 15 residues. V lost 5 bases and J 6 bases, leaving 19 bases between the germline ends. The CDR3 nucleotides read TGTGCCAGCAGTTTAGGCCATGTGGGAGCGGATACGCAGTATTTT. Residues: CASSLGHVGADTQYF.

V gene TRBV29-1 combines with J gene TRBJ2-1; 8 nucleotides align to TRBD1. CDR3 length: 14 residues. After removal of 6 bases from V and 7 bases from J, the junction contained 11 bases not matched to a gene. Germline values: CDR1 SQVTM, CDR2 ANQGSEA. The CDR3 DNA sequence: TGCAGCGTAGAGGACATGGACAGGGCGAATGAGCAGTTCTTC. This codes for CSVEDMDRANEQFF.

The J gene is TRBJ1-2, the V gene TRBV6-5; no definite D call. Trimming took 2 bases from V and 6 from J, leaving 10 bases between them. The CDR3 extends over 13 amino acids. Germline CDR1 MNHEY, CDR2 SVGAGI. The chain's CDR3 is CASSYEGGHGYTF. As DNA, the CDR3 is TGTGCCAGCAGTTACGAGGGTGGCCATGGCTACACCTTC.

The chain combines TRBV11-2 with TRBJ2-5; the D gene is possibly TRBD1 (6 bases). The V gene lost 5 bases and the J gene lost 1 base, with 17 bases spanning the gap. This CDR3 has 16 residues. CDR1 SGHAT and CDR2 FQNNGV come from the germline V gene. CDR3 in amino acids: CASSLSQGQAQETQYF. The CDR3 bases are TGTGCCAGCAGCCTATCCCAGGGACAAGCCCAAGAGACCCAGTACTTC.

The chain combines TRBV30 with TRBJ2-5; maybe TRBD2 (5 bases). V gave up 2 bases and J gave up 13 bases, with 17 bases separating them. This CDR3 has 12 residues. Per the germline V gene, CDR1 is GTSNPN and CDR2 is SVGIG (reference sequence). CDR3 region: CAWSPTEGSRYF. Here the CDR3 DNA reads TGTGCCTGGAGTCCAACCGAGGGATCTCGGTACTTC.

CDR3 loop: CASSLGTVTDTQYF. CDR3 nucleotides: TGCGCCAGCAGCTTGGGGACAGTCACAGATACGCAGTATTTT. The rearrangement links TRBV5-1 to TRBJ2-3; TRBD1 is a possible D gene (6 bases). Germline lookup yields CDR1 SGHRS and CDR2 YFSETQ. V gave up 0 bases and J gave up 2 bases, with 7 bases separating them. This CDR3 is 14 amino acids long.

The CDR3 DNA reads TGTGCCAGCAGCGTAGTACCGAACACTGAAGCTTTCTTT. Residues: CASSVVPNTEAFF. The chain uses TRBV9 and TRBJ1-1; D uncertain. This CDR3 has 13 amino acids. Trimming cost V 0 bases and J 1 base, with 4 bases left between them. CDR1 SGDLS and CDR2 YYNGEE come from the germline V gene. The entire variable domain, with the rest obtained from reference TRBV9 and TRBJ1-1, is as follows: DSGVTQTPKHLITATGQRVTLRCSPRSGDLSVYWYQQSLDQGLQFLIQYYNGEERAKGNILERFSAQQFPDLHSELNLSSLELGDSALYFCASSVVPNTEAFFGQGTRLTVV.

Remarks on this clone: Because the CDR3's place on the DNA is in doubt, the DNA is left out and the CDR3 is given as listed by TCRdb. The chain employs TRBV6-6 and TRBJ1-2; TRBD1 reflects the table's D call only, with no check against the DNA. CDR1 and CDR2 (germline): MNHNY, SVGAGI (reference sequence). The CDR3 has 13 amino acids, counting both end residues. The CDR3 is CASSTSAGYGYTF.

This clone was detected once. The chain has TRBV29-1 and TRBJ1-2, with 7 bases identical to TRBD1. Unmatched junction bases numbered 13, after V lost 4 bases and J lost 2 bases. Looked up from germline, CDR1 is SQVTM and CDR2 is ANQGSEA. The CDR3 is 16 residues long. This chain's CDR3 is CSVGNRGKGMNYGYTF. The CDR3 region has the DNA TGCAGCGTTGGTAACAGGGGAAAAGGTATGAACTATGGCTACACCTTC. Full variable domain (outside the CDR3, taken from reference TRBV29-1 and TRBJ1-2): SAVISQKPSRDICQRGTSLTIQCQVDSQVTMMFWYRQQPGQSLTLIATANQGSEATYESGFVIDKFPISRPNLTFSTLTVSNMSPEDSSIYLCSVGNRGKGMNYGYTFGSGTRLTVV.

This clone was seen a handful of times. The CDR3 reads CASSYSRGTGREAFF. The CDR3 nucleotides are TGTGCCAGCAGTTACTCGAGGGGGACAGGGAGAGAGGCTTTCTTT. The chain has TRBV6-5 and TRBJ1-1, with 9 bases matching TRBD1. From germline, CDR1 is MNHEY and CDR2 SVGAGI. V dropped 0 bases and J dropped 11; count of bases not matched to a gene: 10. The CDR3 has 15 residues.

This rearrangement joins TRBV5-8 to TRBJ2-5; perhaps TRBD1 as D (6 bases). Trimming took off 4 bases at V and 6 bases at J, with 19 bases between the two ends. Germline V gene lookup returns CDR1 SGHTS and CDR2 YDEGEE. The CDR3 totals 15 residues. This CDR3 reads CASSPRGGERKTQYF. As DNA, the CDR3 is TGTGCCAGCAGCCCCCGAGGGGGAGAGCGGAAGACCCAGTACTTC.

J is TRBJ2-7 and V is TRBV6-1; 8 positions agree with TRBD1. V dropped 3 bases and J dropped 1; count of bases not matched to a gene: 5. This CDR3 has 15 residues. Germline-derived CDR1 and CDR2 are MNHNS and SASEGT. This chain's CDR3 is CASSERDRSSYEQYF. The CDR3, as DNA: TGTGCCAGCAGTGAGAGGGACAGGAGTTCCTACGAGCAGTACTTC.

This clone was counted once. This CDR3 reads CASSSGQGKGPQHF. For the CDR3, the DNA is TGTGCCAGCAGTTCGGGACAGGGTAAAGGGCCCCAGCATTTT. The chain recombines TRBV27 with TRBJ1-5; 9 bases map to TRBD1. Germline trimming cut 4 bases from V and 9 bases from J; bases unmatched to any gene: 7. The CDR3 has 14 amino acids. Germline-derived CDR1 and CDR2 are MNHEY and SMNVEV (reference sequence).

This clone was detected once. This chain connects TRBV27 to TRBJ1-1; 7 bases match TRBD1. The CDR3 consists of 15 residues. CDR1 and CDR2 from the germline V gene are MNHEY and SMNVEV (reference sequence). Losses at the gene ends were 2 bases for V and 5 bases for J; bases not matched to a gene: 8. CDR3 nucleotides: TGTGCCAGCAGTTTAACAGGGGCGAGTTGGACTGAAGCTTTCTTT. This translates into CASSLTGASWTEAFF.

CDR3 sequence reads: CASTTRPGLSTYEQYF. The CDR3 DNA is TGTGCCAGCACCACCCGTCCGGGACTGTCCACCTACGAGCAGTACTTC. The chain couples TRBV21-1 to TRBJ2-7; TRBD2 is taken as the D call from the table, unchecked against the DNA. TRBV21-1 is a known pseudogene. This CDR3 has 16 residues.

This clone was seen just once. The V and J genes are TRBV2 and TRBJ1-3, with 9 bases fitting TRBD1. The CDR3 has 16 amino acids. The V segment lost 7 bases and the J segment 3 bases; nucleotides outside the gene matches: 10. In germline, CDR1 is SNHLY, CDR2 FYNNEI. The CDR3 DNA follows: TGTGCCAGCACGGGACAGGGTAATTTAGGTGGAAACACCATATATTTT. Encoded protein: CASTGQGNLGGNTIYF.